The T cell receptor (beta chain) described here comes from a study of Ad26.COV2.S vaccination and SARS-CoV-2 variants. General study findings and limits: Breadth and depth estimates from TCRs may understate total T cell responses. Reported findings describe substantial breadth in spike-specific CD8+ and CD4+ T cell responses following vaccination. Placebo recipients showed lower spike-specific TCR breadth than vaccinees.

Profiled with immunoSEQ multiplex PCR; TCRdb holds only in-frame clones, not every one. There are roughly 100,000 clones in the sample; 80% occur only once, and 15% to 20% lies in the top ten. This clone was seen more than once but under ten times. The antigen is undetermined. This CDR3 comprises 12 residues. Germline V gene sequence: CDR1 MDHEN, CDR2 SYDVKM. V was trimmed by 8 bases and J by 4 bases, leaving 11 bases between them. The chain recombines TRBV28 with TRBJ1-2; D is possibly TRBD1 (6 bases). The material was peripheral blood, obtained after recovery from COVID-19. This clonotype was obtained from a human donor who had recovered from COVID-19. The CDR3 nucleotides are TGTGCCAGCGGCAGGGGAGCCTATGGCTACACCTTC. Its translation: CASGRGAYGYTF.